A selection of T cell receptor beta chains follows, all from one sample in a study of prognosis after radiotherapy for stage I lung cancer. TCRdb re-called the multiplex PCR reads through MiXCR, storing one row per CDR3 protein. The sample records roughly 38,000 distinct CDR3 sequences, approximately 25% being singletons. Specimen: PBMCs, collected before or after stereotactic body radiation therapy (not recorded which). Receptor source: a donor over 45 with non-small cell lung cancer. Each CDR3 is given with its conserved first and last residue. Fields, in order: J gene, clone size, D gene, V gene, CDR3 protein, CDR3 DNA. The D gene is left open where the match is weak. Size values are once, few and many counts, or a class for expanded clones, and some rows have none.

TRBJ1-5,many,TRBD1,TRBV19,CASTAVGRGGGQPQHF,TGTGCCAGTACGGCAGTAGGGCGAGGGGGCGGTCAGCCCCAGCATTTT
TRBJ1-1,many,TRBD1,TRBV11-1,CASSRNRGSTEAFF,TGTGCCAGCAGCCGCAACAGGGGGTCGACTGAAGCTTTCTTT
TRBJ2-7,many,-,TRBV10-3,CAISARGHEQYF,TGTGCCATCAGTGCCAGAGGCCACGAGCAGTACTTC
TRBJ2-4,-,-,TRBV5-8,CASSLALAKNIQYF,TGTGCCAGCAGCTTGGCTCTAGCCAAAAACATTCAGTACTTC
TRBJ2-3,-,-,TRBV20-1,CSANRGALQSTHTQYF,TGTAGTGCTAATCGAGGGGCCCTACAGAGCACACATACGCAGTATTTT
TRBJ2-3,many,-,TRBV20-1,CSAQRLQSLTDTQYF,TGCAGTGCTCAACGCCTTCAAAGCTTAACAGATACGCAGTATTTT
TRBJ1-6,many,-,TRBV2,CASSEAGKLDHF,TGTGCCAGCAGTGAGGCAGGGAAGTTAGACCACTTT
TRBJ1-1,many,-,TRBV6-2/TRBV6-3,CASSELILKAFF,TGTGCCAGCAGTGAACTCATTCTTAAAGCTTTCTTT
TRBJ2-7,many,TRBD2,TRBV19,CASSIAAGTSRDEQYF,TGTGCCAGTAGTATAGCCGCTGGGACTAGTCGAGACGAGCAGTACTTC
TRBJ2-5,many,TRBD1,TRBV19,CASSAGGAGETQYF,TGTGCCAGCTCGGCAGGGGGCGCCGGGGAGACCCAGTACTTC
TRBJ1-5,many,-,TRBV19,CASSTDSPILSNQPQHF,TGTGCCAGTAGTACGGACAGCCCGATACTTAGCAATCAGCCCCAGCATTTT
TRBJ2-7,many,TRBD1,TRBV5-5,CASSLAGTGLYEQYF,TGTGCCAGCAGCTTGGCCGGGACAGGGCTCTACGAGCAGTACTTC
TRBJ2-7,-,-,TRBV20-1,CSAIPGLISYEQYF,TGCAGTGCTATCCCGGGACTCATCTCCTACGAGCAGTACTTC
TRBJ2-6,once,-,TRBV2,CASSEKRLCGANVLTF,TGTGCCAGCAGTGAAAAACGGCTCTGTGGGGCAAACGTCCTGACTTTC
TRBJ2-1,many,TRBD1,TRBV19,CAIKRHHTGTDLTSSYNEQFF,TGTGCCATTAAAAGGCACCACACCGGGACAGATCTTACTAGCTCCTACAATGAGCAGTTCTTC
TRBJ2-7,-,TRBD2,TRBV19,CASSPDPPGLAGGLTSEQYF,TGTGCCAGTAGTCCTGACCCCCCGGGACTAGCGGGAGGGCTGACTTCGGAGCAGTACTTC
TRBJ2-1,many,TRBD1,TRBV18,CASSPRDRTNEQFF,TGTGCCAGCTCACCCCGGGACAGAACCAATGAGCAGTTCTTC
TRBJ2-2,many,TRBD2,TRBV6-5,CASSYLRTSENTGELFF,TGTGCCAGCAGTTACCTAAGGACTAGCGAGAACACCGGGGAGCTGTTTTTT
TRBJ1-1,many,TRBD1,TRBV2,CASRNRDGRGAFF,TGTGCCAGCCGTAACCGGGACGGCAGGGGGGCTTTCTTT
TRBJ2-5,many,-,TRBV28,CASSLLGRGGETQETQYF,TGTGCCAGCAGTTTATTAGGCAGGGGGGGAGAGACCCAAGAGACCCAGTACTTC
TRBJ1-2,many,TRBD1,TRBV5-4,CASSLGQDYGYTF,TGTGCCAGCAGCCTGGGACAGGACTATGGCTACACCTTC
TRBJ2-1,many,TRBD1,TRBV6-1,CASRRISGTGVNEQFF,TGTGCCAGCAGACGAATTTCCGGGACAGGGGTCAATGAGCAGTTCTTC
TRBJ2-7,many,TRBD2,TRBV20-1,CSAGSGGSYEQYF,TGCAGTGCTGGGAGCGGGGGATCCTACGAGCAGTACTTC
TRBJ1-2,-,-,TRBV6-1,CASSPHYLDRNDNYGYTF,TGTGCCAGCAGTCCTCACTACCTCGACAGGAATGATAACTATGGCTACACCTTC
TRBJ2-2,many,TRBD1,TRBV12-3/TRBV12-4,CASSLPGTGDGELFF,TGTGCCAGCAGTTTACCCGGGACAGGGGACGGGGAGCTGTTTTTT
TRBJ2-2,many,-,TRBV24-1,CATSDLRPVGTGELFF,TGTGCCACCAGTGACCTCCGGCCGGTGGGGACCGGGGAGCTGTTTTTT
TRBJ1-1,many,TRBD1,TRBV6-1,CASRNGGQGAGNTEAFF,TGTGCCAGCCGTAACGGGGGGCAGGGGGCCGGTAACACTGAAGCTTTCTTT
TRBJ1-2,many,TRBD1,TRBV27,CASRTLGGNYGYTF,TGTGCCAGCAGAACCCTAGGGGGCAACTATGGCTACACCTTC
TRBJ2-7,many,-,TRBV25-1,CASSDSGDEQYF,TGTGCCAGCAGTGACTCGGGGGACGAGCAGTACTTC
TRBJ1-2,many,-,TRBV28,CASSLAGGYTF,TGTGCCAGCAGTTTGGCAGGTGGCTACACCTTC
TRBJ2-3,-,-,TRBV27,CASMAGSGIPATQYF,TGTGCCAGCATGGCTGGTTCCGGCATCCCTGCTACGCAGTATTTT